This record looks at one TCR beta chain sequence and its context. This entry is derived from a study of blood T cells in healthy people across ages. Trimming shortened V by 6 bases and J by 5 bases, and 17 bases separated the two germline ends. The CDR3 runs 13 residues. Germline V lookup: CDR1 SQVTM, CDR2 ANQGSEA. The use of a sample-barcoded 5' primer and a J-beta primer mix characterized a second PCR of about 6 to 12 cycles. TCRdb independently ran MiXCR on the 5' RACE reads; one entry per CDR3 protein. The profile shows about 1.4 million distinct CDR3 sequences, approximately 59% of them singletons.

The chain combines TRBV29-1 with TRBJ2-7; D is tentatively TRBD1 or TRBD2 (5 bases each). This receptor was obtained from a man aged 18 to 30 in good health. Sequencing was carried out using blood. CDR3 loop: CSVGPTSVDEQYF. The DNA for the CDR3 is TGCAGCGTGGGACCGACCTCTGTGGACGAGCAGTACTTC.